Presented here are 26 T cell receptor beta chains from one specimen sequenced in a study of blood T cells in healthy people across ages. Next came a second PCR, run for about 7 to 12 cycles, which used a sample-barcoded 5' primer along with a J-beta primer mix. TCRdb reanalysed the 5' RACE reads using MiXCR and keeps one entry per CDR3 protein. The data contain about 670,000 distinct CDR3 sequences, about 43% of them seen just once; the ten biggest clones take up roughly 30%. Sequencing was performed on blood. Source of these receptors: an elderly man in good health.

The V and J genes are TRBV20-1 and TRBJ2-7, with 16 bases that match TRBD2. The J call is doubtful: the DNA matches TRBJ2-4 better. The CDR3 consists of 17 residues. Germline lookup yields CDR1 DFQATT and CDR2 SNEGSKA (reference sequence). CDR3: CSAGTSGRASSKNIQYF. The CDR3 nucleotides read TGCAGTGCTGGGACTAGCGGGAGGGCTTCATCCAAAAACATTCAGTACTTC.

This clonotype was found once. J is TRBJ1-5 and V is TRBV6-1; tentative D call: TRBD1 (6 bases). CDR1 is MNHNS, CDR2 SASEGT, per germline. The length of the CDR3 is 16 residues. Trimming took 3 bases from V and 6 from J, leaving 18 bases between them. In DNA, the CDR3 is TGTGCCAGCAGTGATAAGGTACAGGGTCCGGGTCAGCCCCAGCATTTT. This gives the protein CASSDKVQGPGQPQHF.

The V and J genes are TRBV4-2 and TRBJ2-5; possibly TRBD1 or TRBD2 for D (5 bases each). CDR3 size: 16 residues. Per the germline V gene, CDR1 is LGHNA and CDR2 is YNFKEQ. Trimming pared 0 bases from V and 3 bases from J, leaving 14 bases between. For the CDR3, the DNA is TGTGCCAGCAGCCAAGATCGGGGCGACTACGAAGAGACCCAGTACTTC. Translating it yields CASSQDRGDYEETQYF.

In this sample, this clonotype turned up a few times. The chain carries TRBV2 and TRBJ1-4, with no clear D. Germline assignment: CDR1 SNHLY and CDR2 FYNNEI. This CDR3 is 15 amino acids long. Between the trimmed V and J ends, which lost 6 bases and 4 bases, there was a span of 15 bases. The CDR3 sequence: CASRRRAPVNEKLFF. For the CDR3, the DNA is TGTGCCAGCAGGAGAAGGGCTCCAGTTAATGAAAAACTGTTTTTT.

This clonotype was seen a handful of times. V and J are TRBV20-1 and TRBJ2-7; no clear D gene. Trimming removed 0 bases at V and 6 bases at J, with 15 bases between. The V gene's germline CDR1 is DFQATT and CDR2 SNEGSKA (reference sequence). This CDR3 contains 14 residues. The CDR3 bases are TGCAGTGCTAGAGAATACCAGCGTTGGGGCGAGCAGTACTTC. This encodes CSAREYQRWGEQYF.

This clonotype was observed a few times. V gene TRBV20-1 combines with J gene TRBJ2-5; 9 bases match TRBD2. CDR1 and CDR2 (germline): DFQATT, SNEGSKA (reference sequence). V lost 4 bases and J lost 5; bases outside the gene matches: 8. The CDR3 totals 14 residues. The CDR3 region is CSANRREGHETQYF. The CDR3 DNA sequence: TGCAGTGCTAACCGGCGGGAGGGCCATGAGACCCAGTACTTC.

The chain couples TRBV6-6 to TRBJ1-1; TRBD1 might be the D (5 bases). The germline V gene has CDR1 MNHNY and CDR2 SVGAGI (reference sequence). The V end lost 2 bases, the J end lost 5 bases, and 12 bases lay between the germline ends. The CDR3 has 14 residues. DNA of the CDR3: TGTGCCAGCAGTTACGGCGGGGGTTGGACTGAAGCTTTCTTT. It yields the protein CASSYGGGWTEAFF.

This rearrangement joins TRBV27 to TRBJ2-7, with unresolved D. This CDR3 is built from 13 residues. Trimming removed 5 bases at V and 5 bases at J, with 13 bases between. From germline, CDR1 is MNHEY and CDR2 SMNVEV (reference sequence). This chain's CDR3 is CASSRTEVDEQYF. The DNA for the CDR3 is TGTGCCAGCAGTCGGACCGAGGTGGACGAGCAGTACTTC.

The V gene is TRBV3-1, the J gene TRBJ1-1; D gene ambiguous. This CDR3 has 14 residues. Germline CDR1 LGHDT, CDR2 YNNKEL (reference sequence). The V end lost 0 bases, the J end lost 6 bases, and 11 bases lay between the germline ends. CDR3 DNA sequence: TGTGCCAGCAGCCAAGAAAATGGTGGAGCTGAAGCTTTCTTT. This gives the protein CASSQENGGAEAFF.

The chain couples TRBV27 to TRBJ2-3; TRBD2 is a possible D gene (6 bases). Trimming removed 4 bases from V and 6 bases from J, with 14 bases in between. The CDR3 contains 14 residues. Germline V gene data show CDR1 as MNHEY and CDR2 as SMNVEV (reference sequence). The CDR3 DNA reads as TGTGCCAGCAGTTGGGGGAGTCTAGCGGATACGCAGTATTTT. Protein product: CASSWGSLADTQYF.

In its sample, this clonotype was seen a few times. The chain carries TRBV6-5 and TRBJ2-3; D gene uncertain. The germline CDR1 and CDR2 sequences are MNHEY and SVGAGI. The CDR3 sequence is 14 residues long. V lost 5 bases, J lost 0 bases, and 9 bases lay in between. The CDR3 spells CASSRSRSTDTQYF. As DNA, the CDR3 is TGTGCCAGCAGTAGGTCACGGAGCACAGATACGCAGTATTTT.

This clonotype was detected only a few times. The V call is TRBV20-1, the J call TRBJ2-1; D remains ambiguous. The CDR3 totals 16 residues. Germline lookup yields CDR1 DFQATT and CDR2 SNEGSKA (reference sequence). Trimming removed 1 base at V and 4 bases at J, with 17 bases between. The CDR3 is CSARAPFGPLYNEQFF. CDR3 sequence (DNA): TGCAGTGCTAGAGCCCCGTTTGGGCCCTTATACAATGAGCAGTTCTTC.

The chain couples TRBV7-3 to TRBJ2-5, with 11 bases fitting TRBD2. The CDR3 loop spans 15 amino acids. Trimming cost V 3 bases and J 11 bases; bases outside gene matches: 11. CDR1 SGHTA and CDR2 FQGTGA come from the germline V gene. The CDR3 DNA follows: TGTGCCAGCAGCTTTATAGCGGGAGGGCACAATGAGCAGTACTTC. Its translation: CASSFIAGGHNEQYF.

As to this clonotype: A single base separates this from a much larger clone, so it may be a read error. This chain joins TRBV29-1 and TRBJ2-5, with D maybe TRBD2 (5 bases). V shed 6 bases and J shed 2 bases, with 13 bases lying between them. Germline CDR1 SQVTM, CDR2 ANQGSEA. The CDR3 sequence is 13 residues long. CDR3 amino acids: CSVAGLRQETQYF. CDR3 bases: TGCAGCGTGGCAGGACTTCGTCAAGAGACCCAGTACTTC.

Only a few counts were recorded for this clonotype. The V call is TRBV25-1, the J call TRBJ2-7; weak D call: TRBD2 (6 bases). This CDR3 contains 14 residues. V lost 3 bases to trimming and J lost 6 bases, with 15 bases between them. CDR1 and CDR2 (germline): MGHDK, SYGVNS. The CDR3 sequence: CASSDTTRGGEQYF. DNA of the CDR3: TGTGCCAGCAGTGATACAACTAGGGGAGGCGAGCAGTACTTC.

The chain links TRBV11-2 to TRBJ1-1, with D perhaps TRBD1 (6 bases). V was shortened by 2 bases and J by 1 base, with 17 bases between the two germline ends. The germline V gene has CDR1 SGHAT and CDR2 FQNNGV. CDR3 length: 17 amino acids. The CDR3, as DNA: TGTGCCAGCAGCTTACCAGACAGGTCCGAGGGGAACACTGAAGCTTTCTTT. It encodes CASSLPDRSEGNTEAFF.

This clonotype has a count of ten or more. The V call is TRBV6-2 or TRBV6-3, the J call TRBJ2-3, with D hard to call. This CDR3 contains 12 residues. V was pared by 2 bases and J by 2 bases, with 2 bases between. Germline CDR1 is MNHEY and CDR2 is SVGEGT. The DNA of the CDR3 is TGTGCCAGCAGTTACACCACAGATACGCAGTATTTT. Translating gives CASSYTTDTQYF.

This clonotype was counted once. The chain combines TRBV20-1 with TRBJ2-4; 9 bases are a match to TRBD2. The assigned J gene may be wrong: the sequence end matches TRBJ2-7 better. The CDR3 consists of 15 residues. Germline CDR1 DFQATT, CDR2 SNEGSKA (reference sequence). The chain's CDR3 is CSARSGGRGAYEQYF. The CDR3 coding sequence is TGCAGTGCTAGATCGGGCGGGAGGGGGGCCTACGAGCAGTACTTC.

About this clonotype itself: A read error may be the cause here, since a much bigger clone is one base away. The gene calls are TRBV6-5 and TRBJ2-3; 7 bases map to TRBD2. V shed 4 bases and J 5 bases; nucleotides not matched to a gene: 6. The CDR3 consists of 14 residues. Germline lookup yields CDR1 MNHEY and CDR2 SVGAGI. CDR3 loop: CASSFRPGGDTQYF. The CDR3 DNA sequence: TGTGCCAGCAGTTTTAGGCCGGGAGGAGATACGCAGTATTTT.

This clonotype was found a few times. This chain links TRBV7-2 with TRBJ2-7; 16 nucleotides match TRBD2. CDR1 and CDR2 (germline): SGHTA, FQGNSA. V shed 1 base and J 1 base; nucleotides not matched to a gene: 4. CDR3 length: 18 residues. This CDR3 reads CASSLEGLAGGQSYEQYF. The CDR3 bases are TGTGCCAGCAGCTTAGAGGGACTAGCGGGGGGGCAATCCTACGAGCAGTACTTC.

V and J are TRBV7-2 and TRBJ2-5; D uncertain. The germline V and J ends were trimmed by 5 bases and 1 base, with 11 bases remaining between them. There are 14 residues in the CDR3. Germline V gene lookup returns CDR1 SGHTA and CDR2 FQGNSA. Here the CDR3 DNA reads TGTGCCAGCAGCAAACCTCCAGTCCAAGAGACCCAGTACTTC. Residues: CASSKPPVQETQYF.

With respect to this clonotype: One end of the junction fails to match germline, which may point to a read error. The chain carries TRBV9 and TRBJ2-1, with a possible D match to TRBD2 (6 bases). Looked up from germline, CDR1 is SGDLS and CDR2 is YYNGEE. CDR3 length: 16 amino acids. CDR3 loop: CASSVQGGENTGELFF. The DNA of the CDR3 is TGTGCCAGCAGCGTACAGGGCGGGGAGAACACCGGGGAGCTGTTCTTC.

The chain recombines TRBV21-1 with TRBJ2-7; the table's TRBD1 call for D was not verified on the DNA. The tail of the sequence fits TRBJ2-5 better, so the J call may be wrong. TRBV21-1 is assigned pseudogene status. This CDR3 is 15 amino acids long. CDR3 sequence reads: CASSKLGTGQETQYF. CDR3 DNA: TGTGCCAGCAGCAAATTAGGGACAGGGCAGGAGACCCAGTACTTC.

The rearrangement joins TRBV11-2 to TRBJ2-1, with no clear D. CDR3 length: 15 amino acids. Germline V CDR1 and CDR2: SGHAT, FQNNGV. V was cut by 1 base and J by 8 bases, with 15 bases left in between. The CDR3 region has the DNA TGTGCCAGCAGCTTAGTGGGGATGGTAAGAGATGAGCAGTTCTTC. Translating it yields CASSLVGMVRDEQFF.

On this clonotype itself: A read error may account for a junction end that differs from germline. This chain joins TRBV7-2 and TRBJ2-6, with 9 bases aligning to TRBD1. The CDR3 totals 18 residues. CDR1 SGHTA and CDR2 FQGNSA come from the germline V gene. The CDR3: CAGSDRDRALSGANVLTF. CDR3 sequence (DNA): TGTGCCGGCAGCGACCGGGACAGGGCCCTCTCTGGGGCCAACGTCCTGACTTTC.

Comment on this clonotype: A much larger clone sits a single nucleotide away, making a read error possible. This sequence joins TRBV4-3 and TRBJ2-1, with D unclear. The CDR3 consists of 18 residues. CDR1 LGHNA and CDR2 YSLEER come from the germline V gene. In nucleotides, the CDR3 is TGCGCCAGCGGCCAGGAAGATACAGTGCCCTACACATACAATGAGCAGTTCTTC. Translation: CASGQEDTVPYTYNEQFF.